This TCR beta chain was captured by sequencing in a study of post-analysis software for immune sequencing data. Study information: Relapsing-remitting, secondary progressive and progressive-relapsing multiple sclerosis were all included among the disease courses. Study-level findings and limits: Those with multiple sclerosis, the patient group, showed significantly lower normalized Chao1 diversity than controls. TRBV segments more frequent in patients than in controls numbered several and included TRBV5-6, TRBV5-1 and TRBV20-1.

Trimming removed 4 bases from V and 6 bases from J; junction bases left unmatched: 10. Germline V gene sequence: CDR1 MDHEN, CDR2 SYDVKM. The CDR3 covers 16 residues. Presence of unique molecular identifiers characterized the TCR beta cDNA libraries. One entry per CDR3 protein results from TCRdb running MiXCR on the PCR reads. The sample lists around 440,000 distinct CDR3 sequences, roughly 45% occurring once. Comment on this clonotype: Its target is unknown.

The V gene is TRBV28, the J gene TRBJ2-1, with TRBD1 matching 9 bases. Sequenced material: blood. The TCR sequence derives from a girl between 10 and 17 years old with multiple sclerosis. CDR3 nucleotide sequence: TGTGCCAGCAGTTCCGGCGGGACAGGGTATGGCAATGAGCAGTTCTTC. It translates to CASSSGGTGYGNEQFF.